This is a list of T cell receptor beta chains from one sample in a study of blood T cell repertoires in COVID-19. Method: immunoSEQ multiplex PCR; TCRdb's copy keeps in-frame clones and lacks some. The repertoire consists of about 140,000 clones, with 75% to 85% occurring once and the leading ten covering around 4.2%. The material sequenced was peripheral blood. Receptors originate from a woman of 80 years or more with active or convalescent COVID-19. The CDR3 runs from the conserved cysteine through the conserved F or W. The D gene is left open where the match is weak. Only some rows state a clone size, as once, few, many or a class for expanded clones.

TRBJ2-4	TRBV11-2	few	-	TGTGCCAGCAGCCCCTTTGGTAGGGGCTCAAACATTCAGTACTTC	CASSPFGRGSNIQYF
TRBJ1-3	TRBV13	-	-	TGTGCCAGCAGCCCCGGGACACCTGGAAACACCATATATTTT	CASSPGTPGNTIYF
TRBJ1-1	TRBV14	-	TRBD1	TGTGCCAGCAGCCCCCTCACAGGGGCATACTCTGAAGCTTTCTTT	CASSPLTGAYSEAFF
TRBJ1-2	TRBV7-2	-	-	TGTGCCAGCAGCTTAGACCATACGGAGATCAGGGTCTCTGGCTACACCTTC	CASSLDHTEIRVSGYTF
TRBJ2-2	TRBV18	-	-	TGTGCCAGCTCACCGCAGGGGTGGCACACCGGGGAGCTGTTTTTT	CASSPQGWHTGELFF
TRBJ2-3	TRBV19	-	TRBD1	TGTGCCAGTAGAGACCCCAGGGGGGGACAGGGCGATACGCAGTATTTT	CASRDPRGGQGDTQYF
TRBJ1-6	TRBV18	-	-	TGTGCCAGCTCACCTCCCGGGACTAGTAATTCACCCCTCCACTTT	CASSPPGTSNSPLHF
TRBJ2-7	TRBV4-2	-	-	TGTGCCAGCAGCCAAGGCGAGATTGCCGAGCAGTACTTC	CASSQGEIAEQYF
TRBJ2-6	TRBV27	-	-	TGTGCCAGCAGTTTCTCCTCTGGGGCCAACGTCCTGACTTTC	CASSFSSGANVLTF
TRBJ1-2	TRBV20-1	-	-	TGCAGTGCTAGTCCAGGGGAGTATGCGGGCTACACCTTC	CSASPGEYAGYTF
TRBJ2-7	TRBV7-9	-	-	TGTGCCAGCAGCCCGGGGACCTACGAGCAGTACTTC	CASSPGTYEQYF
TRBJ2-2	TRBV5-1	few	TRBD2	TGCGCCAGCAGCCGGTGGACTAGCGGGGGTAACACCGGGGAGCTGTTTTTT	CASSRWTSGGNTGELFF
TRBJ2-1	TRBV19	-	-	TGTGCCAGTACCCCACCCGGTTATTCCCGAAAGAAAAGCTCCTACAATGAGCAGTTCTTC	CASTPPGYSRKKSSYNEQFF
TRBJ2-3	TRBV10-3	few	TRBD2	TGTGCCATCAGGGGCGGGGGGGCCTCGGATACGCAGTATTTT	CAIRGGGASDTQYF
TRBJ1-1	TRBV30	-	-	TGTGCCCGGATCCTTGGGGGGAAAGCTTTCTTT	CARILGGKAFF
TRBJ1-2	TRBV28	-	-	TGTGCCAGCAGCCGGAGGGAGCGTGCTAACTATGGCTACACCTTC	CASSRRERANYGYTF
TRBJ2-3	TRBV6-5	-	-	TGTGCCAGCAGTTCGGATACGCAGTATTTT	CASSSDTQYF
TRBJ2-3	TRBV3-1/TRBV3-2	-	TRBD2	TGTGCCAGCAGCCAAGGGACTAGCGAGAGCACAGATACGCAGTATTTT	CASSQGTSESTDTQYF
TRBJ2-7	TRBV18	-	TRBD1	TGTGCCAGCTCAAAGGGACAGGGGGCGTCCTACGAGCAGTACTTC	CASSKGQGASYEQYF
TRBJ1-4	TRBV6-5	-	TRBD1	TGTGCCAGCGACCGGGACAGGGGTAATGAAAAACTGTTTTTT	CASDRDRGNEKLFF
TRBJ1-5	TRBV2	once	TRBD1	TGTGCCAGCACCAGACAGGGGAGGAATAGCAATCAGCCCCAGCATTTT	CASTRQGRNSNQPQHF
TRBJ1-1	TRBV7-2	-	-	TGTGCCAGCAGCCTGTTAGAGATCCCGGGCCCAGGGACTGAAGCTTTCTTT	CASSLLEIPGPGTEAFF
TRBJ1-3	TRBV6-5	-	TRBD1	TGTGCCAGCAGTTACTCGGGGACAGGGGTTGGAAACACCATATATTTT	CASSYSGTGVGNTIYF
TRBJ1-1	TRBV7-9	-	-	TGTGCCAGCAGCTTATCCGGGTCCCCAGCTTTCTTT	CASSLSGSPAFF
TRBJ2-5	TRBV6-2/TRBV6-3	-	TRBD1	TGTGCCAGCAGTGGCCGGACAGGGGGCCAAGAGACCCAGTACTTC	CASSGRTGGQETQYF
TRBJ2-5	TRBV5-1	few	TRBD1	TGCGCCAGCAGCTTGACAGGGGGCGATGAGACCCAGTACTTC	CASSLTGGDETQYF
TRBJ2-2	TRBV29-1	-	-	TGCAGCGTCAAGGGGCCGGCGAACACCGGGGAGCTGTTTTTT	CSVKGPANTGELFF
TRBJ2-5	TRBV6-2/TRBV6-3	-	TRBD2	TGTGCCAGCAGTACGTACGGGGGGGGAGAGACCCAGTACTTC	CASSTYGGGETQYF
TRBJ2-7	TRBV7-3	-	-	TGTGCCAGCAGCTTAACAGGGGCGTACGAGCAGTACTTC	CASSLTGAYEQYF
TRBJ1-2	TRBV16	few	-	TGTGCCAGCAGCCAAGGGCAGTCTTATGGCTACACCTTC	CASSQGQSYGYTF
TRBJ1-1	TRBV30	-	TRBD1	TGTGCCTGGAGTCCGACAGGGGGCGATTTTAGGACTGAAGCTTTCTTT	CAWSPTGGDFRTEAFF
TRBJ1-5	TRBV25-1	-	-	TGTGCCAGCAGTGTGACCGGGGTCCCGGGGCCCCAGCATTTT	CASSVTGVPGPQHF
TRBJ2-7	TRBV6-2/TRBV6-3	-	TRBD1	TGTGCCAGCAGTCGGACAGGGCCCTACGAGCAGTACTTC	CASSRTGPYEQYF
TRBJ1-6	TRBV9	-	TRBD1	TGTGCCAGCAGCGTGGGACAGGGGACGGGTTCACCCCTCCACTTT	CASSVGQGTGSPLHF
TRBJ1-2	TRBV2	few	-	TGTGCCAGCAGTGATTTAAGACAGGCCTATGGCTACACCTTC	CASSDLRQAYGYTF
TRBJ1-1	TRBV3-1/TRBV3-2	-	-	TGTGCCAGCAGCCAAAGAAGGGGGTCTGAAGCTTTCTTT	CASSQRRGSEAFF
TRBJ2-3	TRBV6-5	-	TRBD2	TGTGCCAGCAGTTACGAGGCGGGGGGGCGCGATACGCAGTATTTT	CASSYEAGGRDTQYF
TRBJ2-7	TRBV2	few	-	TGTGCCAGCACTCCCCTCGGGACAATCTACGAGCAGTACTTC	CASTPLGTIYEQYF
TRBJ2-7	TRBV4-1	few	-	TGCGCCAGCAGCCAAGATTTCATGCAGGGCCCCTACGAGCAGTACTTC	CASSQDFMQGPYEQYF
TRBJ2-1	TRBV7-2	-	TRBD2	TGTGCCAGCACCACGCGGGGGGGGCCCTACAATGAGCAGTTCTTC	CASTTRGGPYNEQFF
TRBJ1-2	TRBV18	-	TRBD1	TGTGCCAGCTCACCGCGTGGGACAGGGGGCAAGGGCTACACCTTC	CASSPRGTGGKGYTF
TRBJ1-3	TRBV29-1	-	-	TGCAGTGCAATCGTCGGCTCTGGAAACACCATATATTTT	CSAIVGSGNTIYF
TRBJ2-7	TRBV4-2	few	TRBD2	TGTGCCAGCAGCCTAGGGACTAGCGGCTACGAGCAGTACTTC	CASSLGTSGYEQYF